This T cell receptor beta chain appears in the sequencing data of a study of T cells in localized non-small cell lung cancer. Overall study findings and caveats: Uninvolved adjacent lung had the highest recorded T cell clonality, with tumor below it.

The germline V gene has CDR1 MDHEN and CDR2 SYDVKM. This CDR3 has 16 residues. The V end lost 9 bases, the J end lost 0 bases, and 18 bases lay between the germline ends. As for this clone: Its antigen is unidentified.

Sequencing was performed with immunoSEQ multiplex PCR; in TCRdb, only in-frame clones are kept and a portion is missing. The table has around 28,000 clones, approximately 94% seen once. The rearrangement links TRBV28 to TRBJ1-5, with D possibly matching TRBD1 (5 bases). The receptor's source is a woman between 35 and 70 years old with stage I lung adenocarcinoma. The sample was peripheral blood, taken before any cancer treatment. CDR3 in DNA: TGTGCCAGTAAGGCCCCTGGGGGTGGTAGCAATCAGCCCCAGCATTTT. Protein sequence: CASKAPGGGSNQPQHF.